This T cell receptor beta chain was documented in a study of T-cell memory formation after mild COVID-19. Study overall: Among the donors, TCR clusters were largely specific to each donor.

V lost 6 bases, J lost 8 bases, and 2 bases stayed unmatched. CDR3 size: 11 residues. The germline gives CDR1 LGHNT, CDR2 FRNRAP. Comment on this clonotype: Antigen: not known.

General study findings and limits: Pre-infection memory harbored some responding clones, suggesting cross-reactive memory joined. Researchers report contracting CD4+ clones mostly in CM and EM, with CD8+ clones in EMRA.

From 5'RACE with constant-segment primers came TCR alpha and TCR beta cDNA libraries that carried sample barcodes and UMIs. TCRdb re-analysed the 5' RACE reads in MiXCR, keeping a single row per CDR3 protein. The sample includes roughly 110,000 distinct CDR3 sequences, about 15% of them seen just once. This clonotype was obtained from a young man who had mild COVID-19 (a few samples of this study predate the infection). Cell type and time point are not known. This chain connects TRBV12-5 to TRBJ1-2; 8 bases are a match to TRBD1. Material: PBMCs or a T cell subset sorted from them (not recorded which). CDR3 DNA sequence: TGTGCTAGTGGAGGACAGGGAGGCTACACCTTC. Translating gives CASGGQGGYTF.